This T cell receptor (beta chain) was captured by sequencing in a study of blood T cell repertoires in COVID-19. Turning to the study itself: T cells, B-cell-depleted T cells, or PBMCs provided the cDNA or gDNA that served as material.

Each recovered donor of Cohort 3 presented with two negative PCRs, clearance, or symptom resolution. Data came from immunoSEQ multiplex PCR; TCRdb stores just in-frame clones and leaves some out. This table holds around 400,000 clones, around nine tenths found once. The count of this clone is one. The sequence came from a woman aged 25 to 39 who had recovered from COVID-19. The sequenced material came from PBMCs or T cells enriched from blood (not recorded which).

CDR3 nucleotides: TGTGCCAGCTCACCACCGGGACTAGCCGATGAGCAGTTCTTC. Encoded protein: CASSPPGLADEQFF. V usage is TRBV18 and J usage is TRBJ2-1; 9 positions agree with TRBD2. With 0 bases clipped from V and 8 bases from J, the junction kept 2 bases outside the gene matches. This CDR3 comprises 14 residues. Germline V gives CDR1 KGHSH, CDR2 LQKENI.